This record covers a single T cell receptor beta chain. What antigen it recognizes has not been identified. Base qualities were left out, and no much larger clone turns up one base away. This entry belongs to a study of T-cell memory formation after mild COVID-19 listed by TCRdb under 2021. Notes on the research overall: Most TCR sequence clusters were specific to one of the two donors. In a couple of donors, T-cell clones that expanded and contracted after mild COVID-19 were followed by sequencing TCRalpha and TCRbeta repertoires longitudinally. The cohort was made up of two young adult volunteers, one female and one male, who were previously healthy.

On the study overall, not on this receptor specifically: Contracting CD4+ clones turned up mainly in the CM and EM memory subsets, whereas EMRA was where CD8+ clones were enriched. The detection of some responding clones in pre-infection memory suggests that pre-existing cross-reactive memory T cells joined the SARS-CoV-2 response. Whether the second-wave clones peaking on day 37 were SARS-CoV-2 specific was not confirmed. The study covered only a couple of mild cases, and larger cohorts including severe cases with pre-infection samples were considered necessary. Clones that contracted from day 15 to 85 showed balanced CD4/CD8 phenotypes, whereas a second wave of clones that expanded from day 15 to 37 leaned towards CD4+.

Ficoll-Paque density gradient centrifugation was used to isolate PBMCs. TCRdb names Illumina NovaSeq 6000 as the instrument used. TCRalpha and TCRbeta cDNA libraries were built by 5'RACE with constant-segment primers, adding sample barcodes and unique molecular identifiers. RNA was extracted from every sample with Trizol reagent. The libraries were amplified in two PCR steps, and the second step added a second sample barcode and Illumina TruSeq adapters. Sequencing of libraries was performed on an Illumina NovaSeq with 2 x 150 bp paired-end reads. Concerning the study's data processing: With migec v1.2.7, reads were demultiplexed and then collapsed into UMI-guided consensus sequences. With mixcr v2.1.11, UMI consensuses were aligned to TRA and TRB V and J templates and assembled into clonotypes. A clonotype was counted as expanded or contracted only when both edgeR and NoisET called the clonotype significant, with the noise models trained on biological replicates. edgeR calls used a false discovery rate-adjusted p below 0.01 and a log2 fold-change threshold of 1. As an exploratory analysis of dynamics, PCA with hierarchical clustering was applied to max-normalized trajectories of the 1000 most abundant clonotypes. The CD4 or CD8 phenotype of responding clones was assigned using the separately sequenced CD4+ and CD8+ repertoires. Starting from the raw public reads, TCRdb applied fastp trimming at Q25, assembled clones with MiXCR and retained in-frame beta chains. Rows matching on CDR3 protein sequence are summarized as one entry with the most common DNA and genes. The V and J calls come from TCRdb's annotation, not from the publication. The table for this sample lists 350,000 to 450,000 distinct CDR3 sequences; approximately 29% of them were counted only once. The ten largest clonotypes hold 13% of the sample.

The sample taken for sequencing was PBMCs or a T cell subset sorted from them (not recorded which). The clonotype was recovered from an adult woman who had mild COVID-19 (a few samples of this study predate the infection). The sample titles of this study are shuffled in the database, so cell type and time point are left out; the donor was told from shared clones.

The DNA reads as follows: TGTGCCAGCAGCCGGGACAGAGGAAATTCACCCCTCCACTTT. Its product reads: CASSRDRGNSPLHF. The sequence is built from TRBV14 and TRBJ1-6; 7 of the junction bases match TRBD1. For CDR1 and CDR2, the germline V gene lists SGHDN and FVKESK. The CDR3 sequence holds 14 residues, the cysteine and phenylalanine included. Here the CDR3 DNA is all that survives: 42 bases in frame from base 1. V trim: 4 bases; J trim: 7 bases; unmatched bases: 4.